These 11 T cell receptor beta chains originate from one sample sequenced in a study of breast tumors, draining lymph nodes, adjacent tissues. Axillary draining lymph nodes of breast cancer patients supplied the node samples. MiXCR, run by TCRdb on the multiplex PCR reads, gives a single entry per CDR3 protein. Seen here are approximately 130,000 distinct CDR3 sequences, 21% observed once, and the top ten hold 2% to 2.5%. The sample comprised axillary lymph node tissue. The receptors shown here come from a female donor with breast cancer. Some clones in this sample may be carry-over from other donors' samples.

This clonotype was seen at least ten times. This chain joins TRBV6-1 and TRBJ2-1; the D gene could be TRBD1 or TRBD2 (5 bases each). This CDR3 has 14 amino acids. With 4 bases removed from V and 16 bases from J, the gap between germline ends came to 23 bases. CDR1 and CDR2 (germline): MNHNS, SASEGT. CDR3: CASSAGGDKGSTFF. The CDR3 nucleotides read TGTGCCAGCAGTGCTGGGGGAGATAAAGGTTCGACCTTCTTC.

This clonotype was recorded many times. The V call is TRBV20-1, the J call TRBJ2-3, with 12 nucleotides matching TRBD2. Germline assignment: CDR1 DFQATT and CDR2 SNEGSKA (reference sequence). The CDR3 has 15 residues. The J segment lost 6 bases and the V segment lost 4 bases, leaving 8 bases of the junction unmatched. CDR3 residues: CSAKETSGSGDTQYF. DNA of the CDR3: TGCAGTGCTAAGGAGACTAGCGGGAGCGGCGATACGCAGTATTTT.

Turning to this clonotype: At one end the junction does not follow the germline gene, possibly because of a read error. The chain has TRBV5-1 and TRBJ1-1; no clear D. This CDR3 has 15 residues. Per the germline V gene, CDR1 is SGHRS and CDR2 is YFSETQ. CDR3 DNA sequence: TGCGCCAGCAGCTTGGTGTCGGTCAGGAACACTGAAACTTTCTTT. Translating gives CASSLVSVRNTETFF.

This clonotype was recorded once. The chain carries TRBV10-3 and TRBJ1-1, with a tentative D call TRBD1 (5 bases). Deletions cut 6 bases from V and 0 bases from J, with 11 bases between. The CDR3 has 14 amino acids. Germline CDR1 ENHRY, CDR2 SYGVKD. CDR3 in DNA: TGTGCCATCAGCAGACAGAACATGAACACTGAAGCTTTCTTT. Its protein product is CAISRQNMNTEAFF.

Notes on this clonotype: This could be a read error, since a much larger clone is one nucleotide away. V is TRBV3-1 and J is TRBJ1-3; 7 positions agree with TRBD1. The length of the CDR3 is 17 residues. Germline CDR1 is LGHDT and CDR2 is YNNKEL (reference sequence). CDR3 sequence reads: CAGSHLGTASSGNTIYF. In nucleotides, the CDR3 is TGTGCCGGCAGCCACCTCGGGACAGCGAGCTCTGGAAACACCATATATTTT.

As concerns this clonotype: A read error may explain this, as a much larger clone is one base away. This chain uses TRBV9 with TRBJ1-4; no reliable D call. The V gene's germline CDR1 is SGDLS and CDR2 YYNGEE. The CDR3 totals 17 residues. The CDR3 loop reads CASSVNPQVPGNEKMFF. CDR3 in DNA: TGTGCCAGCAGCGTAAACCCTCAGGTGCCTGGTAATGAAAAAATGTTTTTT.

The CDR3 DNA sequence: TGCAGTGCTAGAAAAGCGGGAGGGATGAACATTCAGTACTTC. Its protein is CSARKAGGMNIQYF. This chain joins TRBV20-1 and TRBJ2-4, with TRBD2 identical over 10 bases. Unmatched junction bases numbered 5, after V lost 2 bases and J lost 7 bases. The CDR3 sequence is 14 residues long. Germline lookup yields CDR1 DFQATT and CDR2 SNEGSKA (reference sequence).

A note on this clonotype: This may stem from a read error, because a much larger clone lies one nucleotide away. The rearrangement uses TRBV11-3 and TRBJ2-1; 7 nucleotides line up with TRBD2. Germline CDR1 is SGHNT and CDR2 is YENEEA. CDR3 length equals 16 residues. V gave up 5 bases and J gave up 3 bases; unmatched junction bases: 10. CDR3 amino acids: CASSPGLVDYYNEQFF. As DNA, the CDR3 is TGTGCCAGCAGCCCCGGACTAGTGGACTACTACAATGAGCAGTTCTTC.

In its sample, this clonotype was seen many times. The V call is TRBV10-3, the J call TRBJ1-4, with D unclear. V lost 4 bases and J lost 8, with 8 bases in between. The CDR3 is 12 amino acids. CDR1 ENHRY and CDR2 SYGVKD come from the germline V gene. The CDR3 loop is CAISAEGEKLFF. As DNA, the CDR3 is TGTGCCATCAGTGCGGAGGGCGAAAAACTGTTTTTT.

This clonotype was seen ten or more times. This chain uses TRBV2 with TRBJ2-7; TRBD2 agrees at 10 bases. V shed 3 bases and J 1 base; nucleotides not matched to a gene: 3. CDR1 is SNHLY, CDR2 FYNNEI, per germline. This CDR3 is 15 amino acids long. The CDR3 nucleotides are TGTGCCAGCAGTGACCCAGCGGGAGGGTCCTACGAGCAGTACTTC. It specifies CASSDPAGGSYEQYF.

The rearrangement joins TRBV6-5 to TRBJ1-4; D might be TRBD1 (5 bases). The V gene's germline CDR1 is MNHEY and CDR2 SVGAGI. CDR3 length: 13 residues. Trimming removed 10 bases at V and 6 bases at J, with 15 bases between. The CDR3 here is CATGGPDHEKLFF. DNA for the CDR3: TGTGCCACGGGGGGACCTGACCATGAAAAACTGTTTTTT.